The present TCR beta chain was sequenced within a study of blood T cell repertoires in COVID-19. Measured with immunoSEQ multiplex PCR; TCRdb has only the in-frame clones, and not every one. The sample has 120,000 to 150,000 clones; approximately 90% are singletons. The junction had 5 bases not matched to a gene; V was cut back by 5 bases and J by 0 bases. Germline assignment: CDR1 DFQATT and CDR2 SNEGSKA (reference sequence). The CDR3 consists of 14 residues. The gene calls are TRBV20-1 and TRBJ2-7, with 9 positions matching TRBD2. Sequences were obtained from peripheral blood. This clonotype was obtained from a woman aged 45-65 years with acute or convalescent COVID-19. The CDR3: CSARGLAYSYEQYF. The CDR3 region has the DNA TGCAGTGCTCGTGGACTAGCGTACTCCTACGAGCAGTACTTC.